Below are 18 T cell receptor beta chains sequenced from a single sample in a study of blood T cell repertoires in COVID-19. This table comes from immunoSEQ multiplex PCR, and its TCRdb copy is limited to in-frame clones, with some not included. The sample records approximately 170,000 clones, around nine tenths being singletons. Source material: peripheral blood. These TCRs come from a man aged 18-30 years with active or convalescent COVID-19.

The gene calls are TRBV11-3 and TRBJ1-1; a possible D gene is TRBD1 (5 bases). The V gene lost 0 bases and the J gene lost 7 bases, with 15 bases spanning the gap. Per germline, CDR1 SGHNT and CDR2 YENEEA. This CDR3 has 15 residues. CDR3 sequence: CASSLDSSAGGEAFF. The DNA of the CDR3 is TGTGCCAGCAGCTTAGATAGCTCGGCCGGGGGTGAAGCTTTCTTT.

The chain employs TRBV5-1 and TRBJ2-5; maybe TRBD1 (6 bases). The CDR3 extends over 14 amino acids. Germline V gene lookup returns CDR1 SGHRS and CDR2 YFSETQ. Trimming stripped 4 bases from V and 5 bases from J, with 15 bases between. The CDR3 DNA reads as TGCGCCAGCAGCCTCTTGAGGGGGTTGGAGACCCAGTACTTC. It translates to CASSLLRGLETQYF. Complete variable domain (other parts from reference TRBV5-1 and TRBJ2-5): KAGVTQTPRYLIKTRGQQVTLSCSPISGHRSVSWYQQTPGQGLQFLFEYFSETQRNKGNFPGRFSGRQFSNSRSEMNVSTLELGDSALYLCASSLLRGLETQYFGPGTRLLVL.

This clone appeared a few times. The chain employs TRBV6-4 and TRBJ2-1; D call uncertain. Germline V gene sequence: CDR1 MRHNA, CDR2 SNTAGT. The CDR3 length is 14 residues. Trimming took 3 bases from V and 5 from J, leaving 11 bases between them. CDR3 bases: TGTGCCAGCAGTGAAACTTCGCCGGACAATGAGCAGTTCTTC. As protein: CASSETSPDNEQFF.

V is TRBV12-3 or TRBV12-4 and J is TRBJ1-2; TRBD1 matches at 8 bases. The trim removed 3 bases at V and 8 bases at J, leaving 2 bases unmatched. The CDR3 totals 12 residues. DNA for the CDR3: TGTGCCAGCAGTTTGGACAGGGACGGCTACACCTTC. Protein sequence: CASSLDRDGYTF.

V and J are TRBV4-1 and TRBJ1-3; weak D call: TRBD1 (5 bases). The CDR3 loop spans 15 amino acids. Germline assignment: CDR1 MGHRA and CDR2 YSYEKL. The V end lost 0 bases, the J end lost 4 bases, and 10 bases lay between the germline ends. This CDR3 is CASSQDGGAGNTIYF. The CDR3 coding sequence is TGCGCCAGCAGCCAAGACGGGGGTGCAGGAAACACCATATATTTT.

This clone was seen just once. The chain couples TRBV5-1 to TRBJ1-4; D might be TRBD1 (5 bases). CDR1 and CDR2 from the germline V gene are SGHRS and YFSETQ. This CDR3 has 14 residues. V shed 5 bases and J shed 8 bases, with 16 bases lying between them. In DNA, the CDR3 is TGCGCCAGCAGTACAACGGACGGGGGGGAAAAACTGTTTTTT. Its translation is CASSTTDGGEKLFF.

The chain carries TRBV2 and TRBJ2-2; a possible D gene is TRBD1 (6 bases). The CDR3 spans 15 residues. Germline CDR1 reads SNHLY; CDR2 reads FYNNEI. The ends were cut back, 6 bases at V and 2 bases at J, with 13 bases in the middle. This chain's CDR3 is CASRAQGLNTGELFF. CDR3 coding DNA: TGTGCCAGCAGGGCCCAGGGGCTAAACACCGGGGAGCTGTTTTTT.

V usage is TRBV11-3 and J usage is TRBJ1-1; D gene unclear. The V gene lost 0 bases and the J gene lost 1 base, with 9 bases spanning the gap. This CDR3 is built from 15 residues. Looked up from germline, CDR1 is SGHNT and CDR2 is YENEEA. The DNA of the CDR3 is TGTGCCAGCAGCTTAGATCCGGGTTGGAACACTGAAGCTTTCTTT. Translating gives CASSLDPGWNTEAFF.

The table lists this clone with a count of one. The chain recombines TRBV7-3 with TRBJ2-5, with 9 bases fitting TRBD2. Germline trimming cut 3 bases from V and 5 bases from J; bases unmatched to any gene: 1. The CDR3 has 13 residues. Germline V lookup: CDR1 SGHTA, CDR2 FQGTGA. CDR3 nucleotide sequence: TGTGCCAGCAGCTTTACTAGCGGGGAGACCCAGTACTTC. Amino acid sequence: CASSFTSGETQYF.

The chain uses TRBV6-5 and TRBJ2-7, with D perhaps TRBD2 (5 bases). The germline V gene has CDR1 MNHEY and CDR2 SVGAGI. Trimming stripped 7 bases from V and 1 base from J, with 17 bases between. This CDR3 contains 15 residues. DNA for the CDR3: TGTGCCAGCAAACGTAGCGCCAGTACATCCTACGAGCAGTACGTC. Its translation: CASKRSASTSYEQYV.

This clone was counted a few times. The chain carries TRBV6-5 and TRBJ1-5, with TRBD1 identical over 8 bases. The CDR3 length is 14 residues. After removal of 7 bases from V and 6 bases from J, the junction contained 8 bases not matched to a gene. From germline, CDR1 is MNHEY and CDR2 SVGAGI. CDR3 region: CASISGGAGQPQHF. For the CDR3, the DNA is TGTGCCAGCATCTCAGGGGGCGCGGGTCAGCCCCAGCATTTT.

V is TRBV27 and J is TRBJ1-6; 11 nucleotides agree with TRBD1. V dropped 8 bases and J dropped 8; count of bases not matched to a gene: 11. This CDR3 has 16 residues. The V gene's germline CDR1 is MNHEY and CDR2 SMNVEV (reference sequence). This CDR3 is CASPRTGGREDSPLHF. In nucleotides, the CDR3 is TGTGCCAGCCCCCGGACAGGGGGCAGGGAGGATTCACCCCTCCACTTT.

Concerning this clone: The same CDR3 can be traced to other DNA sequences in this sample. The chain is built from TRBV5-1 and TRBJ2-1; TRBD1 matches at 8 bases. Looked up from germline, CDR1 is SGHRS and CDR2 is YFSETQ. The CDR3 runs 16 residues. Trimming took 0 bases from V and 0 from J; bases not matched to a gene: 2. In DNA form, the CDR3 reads TGCGCCAGCAGCTTGGCAGGGACAGGCTCCTACAATGAGCAGTTCTTC. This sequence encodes CASSLAGTGSYNEQFF.

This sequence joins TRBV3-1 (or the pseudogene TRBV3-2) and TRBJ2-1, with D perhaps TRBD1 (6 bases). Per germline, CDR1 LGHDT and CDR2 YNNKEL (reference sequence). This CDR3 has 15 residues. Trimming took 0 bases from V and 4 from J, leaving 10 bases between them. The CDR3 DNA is TGTGCCAGCAGCCAAGAGGGGGCCTATTACAATGAGCAGTTCTTC. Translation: CASSQEGAYYNEQFF.

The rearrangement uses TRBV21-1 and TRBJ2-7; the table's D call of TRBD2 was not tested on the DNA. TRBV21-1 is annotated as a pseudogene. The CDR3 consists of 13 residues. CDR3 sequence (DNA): TGTGCCTCCCCGACGGGAGGAGCCTACGAGCAGTACTTC. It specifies CASPTGGAYEQYF.

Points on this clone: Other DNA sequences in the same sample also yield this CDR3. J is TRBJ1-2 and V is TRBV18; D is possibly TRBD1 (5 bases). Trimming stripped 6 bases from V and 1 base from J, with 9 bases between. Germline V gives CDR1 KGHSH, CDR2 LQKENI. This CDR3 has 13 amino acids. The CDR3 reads CASSPDSNYGYTF. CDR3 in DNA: TGTGCCAGCTCTCCAGACAGTAACTATGGCTACACCTTC. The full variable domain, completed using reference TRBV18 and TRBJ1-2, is NAGVMQNPRHLVRRRGQEARLRCSPMKGHSHVYWYRQLPEEGLKFMVYLQKENIIDESGMPKERFSAEFPKEGPSILRIQQVVRGDSAAYFCASSPDSNYGYTFGSGTRLTVV.

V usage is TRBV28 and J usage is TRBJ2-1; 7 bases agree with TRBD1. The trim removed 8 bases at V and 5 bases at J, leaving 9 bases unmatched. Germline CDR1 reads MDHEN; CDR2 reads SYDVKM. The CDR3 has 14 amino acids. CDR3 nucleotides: TGTGCCAGCGAGAGGGGGCTCAAACACAATGAGCAGTTCTTC. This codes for CASERGLKHNEQFF.

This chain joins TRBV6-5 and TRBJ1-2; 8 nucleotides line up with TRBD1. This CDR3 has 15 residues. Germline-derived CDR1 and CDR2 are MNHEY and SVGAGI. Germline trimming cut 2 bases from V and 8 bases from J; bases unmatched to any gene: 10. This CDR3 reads CASSYRGQVTRGYTF. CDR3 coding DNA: TGTGCCAGCAGTTACCGGGGACAGGTCACAAGGGGCTACACCTTC.